Listed here are 27 T cell receptor beta chains from one sample, sequenced in a study of CD8+CD57+ T cells in acquired aplastic anemia. Template material for TCR beta VDJ and CDR3 profiling consisted of genomic DNA. TCRdb re-called the reads through MiXCR, storing one row per CDR3 protein. The data show 200,000 to 300,000 distinct CDR3 sequences, with 82% seen just once and less than 50% held by the top ten. In patients chosen for sequencing, flow cytometry had shown CD8+CD57+ cell expansion. Sequences were obtained from sorted CD4+, CD8+, or CD8+CD57+ T cells (not recorded which) from PBMCs. Every receptor here comes from a human donor with aplastic anemia.

The rearrangement joins TRBV7-8 to TRBJ1-1; D unresolved. The CDR3 contains 15 residues. V lost 0 bases and J 11 bases, leaving 19 bases between the germline ends. The germline CDR1 and CDR2 sequences are SGHVS and FQNEAQ. The CDR3 DNA reads TGTGCCAGCAGCTTAGCGGTAGGAGGCGACACTCAGGCTTTCTTT. As protein: CASSLAVGGDTQAFF. The whole variable domain, remainder taken from reference TRBV7-8 and TRBJ1-1, is GAGVSQSPRYKVAKRGQDVALRCDPISGHVSLFWYQQALGQGPEFLTYFQNEAQLDKSGLPSDRFFAERPEGSVSTLKIQRTQQEDSAVYLCASSLAVGGDTQAFFGQGTRLTVV.

Remarks on this clonotype: A read error may produce the germline difference seen at one junction end. J is TRBJ2-3 and V is TRBV7-8, with 8 bases aligning to TRBD1. This CDR3 has 13 residues. CDR1 and CDR2 from the germline V gene are SGHVS and FQNEAQ. CDR3 nucleotides: TGTGCCAGCAGCAGAGGCGGGACAGGAAACTATTGCTTT. It yields the protein CASSRGGTGNYCF.

For the CDR3, the DNA is TGTGCCAGCAGCGGTCGGGGGGACGGGACAGCCCTTTCCTACGAGCAGTACGTC. Translating it yields CASSGRGDGTALSYEQYV. V usage is TRBV9 and J usage is TRBJ2-7, with D possibly being TRBD1 or TRBD2 (7 bases each). Trimming shortened V by 3 bases and J by 1 base, and 23 bases separated the two germline ends. The germline gives CDR1 SGDLS, CDR2 YYNGEE. This CDR3 spans 18 amino acids.

This chain joins TRBV18 and TRBJ1-2; D not resolved. Between the trimmed V and J ends, which lost 0 bases and 7 bases, there was a span of 15 bases. Germline assignment: CDR1 KGHSH and CDR2 LQKENI. CDR3 length: 15 residues. CDR3 sequence reads: CASSPPSERSGGYTF. DNA for the CDR3: TGTGCCAGCTCACCACCGTCAGAGCGTTCAGGTGGCTACACCTTC.

Comments on this clonotype: A much larger clone lies a single base off, so this may be a read error. The rearrangement joins TRBV7-3 to TRBJ2-3; tentatively, D is TRBD1 (6 bases). Germline V gives CDR1 SGHTA, CDR2 FQGTGA. Trimming left V 8 bases short and J 15 bases short, with 27 bases between. This CDR3 is 14 amino acids long. CDR3 sequence (DNA): TGTGCCAGCTCAAGACAGGCCAACGCCGTTGCACACTATTTT. Amino acids: CASSRQANAVAHYF.

The chain carries TRBV7-8 and TRBJ2-7; 10 nucleotides agree with TRBD2. CDR1 and CDR2 (germline): SGHVS, FQNEAQ. The CDR3 loop spans 14 amino acids. V lost 3 bases and J lost 6; bases outside the gene matches: 5. CDR3: CASSFSGGHCEQYV. The CDR3 nucleotides are TGTGCCAGCAGCTTTAGCGGGGGGCACTGCGAGCAGTACGTC.

This clonotype appeared once. This may come from a read error, since a much larger clone is one base off. The V and J genes are TRBV9 and TRBJ2-7; 7 bases match TRBD2. The length of the CDR3 is 14 residues. The germline V gene has CDR1 SGDLS and CDR2 YYNGEE. The V segment lost 3 bases and the J segment 11 bases; nucleotides outside the gene matches: 14. The CDR3 nucleotides read TGTGCCAGCAGCGGATTAGCGGGTAACACCGGGGAGTACTTC. Its translation: CASSGLAGNTGEYF.

The J gene is TRBJ1-1, the V gene TRBV9; D ambiguous. This CDR3 contains 15 residues. V dropped 0 bases and J dropped 12 bases, with 21 bases sitting between them. Germline V gene sequence: CDR1 SGDLS, CDR2 YYNGEE. The CDR3 loop is CASSVGEATDTQSFF. In nucleotides, the CDR3 is TGTGCCAGCAGCGTAGGGGAGGCCACGGATACGCAATCTTTCTTT.

In regard to this clonotype: The DNA is omitted, as the CDR3 cannot be located on it reliably, and the CDR3 follows TCRdb's listing. The chain links TRBV7-9 to TRBJ1-5. From its first to its last residue, the CDR3 has 14 amino acids. CDR1 SEHNR and CDR2 FQNEAQ come from the germline V gene (reference sequence). The chain's CDR3 is CASSFAFYEQYFGF.

The CDR3 region is CASSPFSGRTEAFF. CDR3 bases: TGTGCCAGCAGCCCTTTTTCGGGGCGGACTGAAGCTTTCTTT. The chain carries TRBV12-3 or TRBV12-4 and TRBJ1-1; perhaps TRBD1 as D (5 bases). CDR3 length equals 14 residues. Deletions cut 6 bases from V and 5 bases from J, with 16 bases between.

The V call is TRBV20-1, the J call TRBJ1-1; D call uncertain. The CDR3 extends over 15 amino acids. The germline CDR1 and CDR2 sequences are DFQATT and SNEGSKA (reference sequence). Trimming stripped 6 bases from V and 1 base from J, with 18 bases between. CDR3 bases: TGCAGTGCCAACAGACTAGCGGGGAAGAACACTGAAGCTTTCTTT. It is translated as CSANRLAGKNTEAFF.

This chain connects TRBV5-1 to TRBJ1-6; no reliable D call. The CDR3 has 15 residues. Germline CDR1 SGHRS, CDR2 YFSETQ. V gave up 5 bases and J gave up 8 bases, with 17 bases separating them. The CDR3 DNA reads as TGCGCCAGCAGAGAAGTTACCGCGGACCATTCACCCCTCCACTTT. Translating gives CASREVTADHSPLHF.

The chain carries TRBV7-9 and TRBJ2-6, with TRBD2 matching 9 bases. Germline loops: CDR1 SEHNR, CDR2 FQNEAQ (reference sequence). This CDR3 has 15 residues. After removal of 5 bases from V and 18 bases from J, the junction contained 17 bases not matched to a gene. Here the CDR3 reads CASSLWRSGGSDETF. CDR3 bases: TGTGCCAGCAGCCTTTGGAGAAGCGGGGGGAGCGATGAGACTTTC. Together with reference TRBV7-9 and TRBJ2-6, the CDR3 gives the full variable domain: DTGVSQNPRHKITKRGQNVTFRCDPISEHNRLYWYRQTLGQGPEFLTYFQNEAQLEKSRLLSDRFSAERPKGSFSTLEIQRTEQGDSAMYLCASSLWRSGGSDETFGAGSRLTVL.

A remark on this clonotype: The germline gene is not matched at one end of the junction; a read error may be the cause. The V and J genes are TRBV9 and TRBJ2-3, with TRBD1 matching over 7 bases. CDR1 SGDLS and CDR2 YYNGEE come from the germline V gene. This CDR3 comprises 14 residues. CDR3 bases: TGTGCCAGCAGCGTAGCGGGACAGAGCACAAATACGCATTTT. Its protein product is CASSVAGQSTNTHF.

J is TRBJ2-3 and V is TRBV15; D possibly uses TRBD1 or TRBD2 (5 bases each). The DNA end lines up better with TRBJ2-7; the J call may be wrong. Germline V CDR1 and CDR2: LNHNV, YYDKDF (reference sequence). The CDR3 sequence is 14 residues long. The DNA of the CDR3 is TGTGCCACCAGCTGCCGGGGCGTAGCCTATAAGCAGTACTTC. This gives the protein CATSCRGVAYKQYF.

About this clonotype: The missing conserved phenylalanine or tryptophan at the end of this CDR3 makes a read error likely. CDR3 amino acids: CASGVAGTDRPNVLTG. The CDR3 DNA follows: TGTGCCAGCGGGGTAGCGGGTACAGACAGGCCGAACGTCCTGACTGGC. The chain employs TRBV2 and TRBJ2-6; D perhaps matches TRBD2 (7 bases). The length of the CDR3 is 16 residues. V was pared by 8 bases and J by 10 bases, with 24 bases between. Germline V gives CDR1 SNHLY, CDR2 FYNNEI.

The rearrangement joins TRBV3-1 to TRBJ1-6, with 7 bases fitting TRBD1. This CDR3 has 15 amino acids. The germline V gene encodes CDR1 LGHDT and CDR2 YNNKEL (reference sequence). V lost 4 bases and J lost 12; bases outside the gene matches: 12. CDR3 protein: CASSLGTGALQPLHF. For the CDR3, the DNA is TGTGCCAGCAGCCTAGGCACAGGGGCCCTACAACCCCTCCACTTT.

The V gene is TRBV2, the J gene TRBJ2-3; 7 positions agree with TRBD2. The end of the DNA fits TRBJ2-7 better, so the J call may be wrong. From germline, CDR1 is SNHLY and CDR2 FYNNEI. This CDR3 has 13 amino acids. CDR3 nucleotides: TGTGCCAGCCAGACGGGACTAACAGACGCGCAGTACTTC. Its protein product is CASQTGLTDAQYF.

Concerning this clonotype itself: At one of its ends the junction is not consistent with the germline gene, which may arise from a read error. The chain links TRBV11-3 to TRBJ1-1; TRBD1 matches 7 bases. There are 15 residues in the CDR3. Germline CDR1 reads SGHNT; CDR2 reads YENEEA. The CDR3: CASGLDLTGNPDAFF. CDR3 nucleotides: TGTGCCAGCGGGTTAGATCTGACAGGGAACCCTGATGCTTTCTTT. Variable domain in full (rest from reference TRBV11-3 and TRBJ1-1): EAGVVQSPRYKIIEKKQPVAFWCNPISGHNTLYWYLQNLGQGPELLIRYENEEAVDDSQLPKDRFSAERLKGVDSTLKIQPAELGDSAVYLCASGLDLTGNPDAFFGQGTRLTVV.

CDR3 coding DNA: TGTGCCAGCAGCCCCGACTACAATGAGCAGTTCTTC. It codes for CASSPDYNEQFF. The rearrangement joins TRBV2 to TRBJ2-1, with D unclear. CDR3 length: 12 amino acids. Deletions cut 6 bases from V and 3 bases from J, with 6 bases between. Germline V gives CDR1 SNHLY, CDR2 FYNNEI.

The chain joins TRBV7-2 to TRBJ2-7; D remains unclear. V shed 3 bases and J shed 5 bases, with 11 bases lying between them. The germline CDR1 and CDR2 sequences are SGHTA and FQGNSA. CDR3 length: 13 residues. This CDR3 is CASSFSPNHEQYF. CDR3 bases: TGTGCCAGCAGCTTCTCACCGAACCACGAGCAGTACTTC.

Comment on this clonotype: The junction differs from germline at one of its ends, possibly a read error. The gene calls are TRBV7-9 and TRBJ1-1, with 7 bases fitting TRBD1. CDR1 SEHNR and CDR2 FQNEAQ come from the germline V gene (reference sequence). The CDR3 is 15 residues long. The CDR3 coding sequence is TGTGTCAGCAGCTCACAGGGGAGAGGGAACTTTGAAGGGTTCTTT. It translates to CVSSSQGRGNFEGFF.

Points on this clonotype: The DNA is left out, because the CDR3 cannot be placed on it with certainty; the CDR3 is given as TCRdb lists it. The chain joins TRBV7-2 to TRBJ2-7. The CDR3 totals 18 residues, both ends included. The germline CDR1 and CDR2 sequences are SGHTA and FQGNSA. The chain's CDR3 is CASSLGVHRPSTSYEQYV.

A note on this clonotype: A clone one base away is much larger, so this may be a read error. The chain employs TRBV11-3 and TRBJ1-1; D is unclear. The germline CDR1 and CDR2 sequences are SGHNT and YENEEA. The V and J ends lost 0 bases and 7 bases respectively, with 15 bases between them. The CDR3 totals 15 residues. CDR3 sequence: CASSLDLRGQDEAFF. In nucleotides, the CDR3 is TGTGCCAGCAGCTTAGATCTGAGAGGGCAAGATGAAGCTTTCTTT.

Comments on this clonotype: One end of the junction fails to match germline, which may point to a read error. The V gene is TRBV7-3, the J gene TRBJ2-5; D gene unclear. From germline, CDR1 is SGHTA and CDR2 FQGTGA. The length of the CDR3 is 14 residues. The CDR3 DNA reads TGTGCCACCAGCAGAGGCCGCGAGCAACTGTCCCTTTGCTTC. Translation gives CATSRGREQLSLCF.

Points on this clonotype: In this CDR3 the conserved last residue, phenylalanine or tryptophan, is missing, so a read error is likely. The DNA is left out, because the CDR3 cannot be placed on it with certainty; the CDR3 is given as TCRdb lists it. The V gene is TRBV7-2, the J gene TRBJ2-1; the table's D call, TRBD1, was not checked against the DNA. The CDR3 is made up of 13 amino acids, end residues included. Germline V gene data show CDR1 as SGHTA and CDR2 as FQGNSA. The CDR3 spells CASSTSGGDAHEQ.

To note about this clonotype: At one end, the junction sequence differs from germline, possibly due to a read error. The rearrangement links TRBV7-9 to TRBJ2-1; a weak D match, TRBD2 (5 bases). This CDR3 spans 17 amino acids. Germline V CDR1 and CDR2: SEHNR, FQNEAQ (reference sequence). CDR3 sequence: CASSLIPGERTYKEQFF. CDR3 coding DNA: TGTGCCAGCAGCTTGATACCCGGGGAGCGGACCTACAAAGAGCAGTTCTTC.